The 20 T cell receptor beta chains listed next were all sequenced from one sample in a study of regulatory T cells in long-lasting Graves disease. The time point denotes: newly diagnosed GD, antithyroid drugs for less than 3 months. RNA extracted from PBMCs served as the sequencing template. In building TCR beta libraries, iRepertoire HTBI primers were used together with Arm-PCR of CDR3 regions. TCRdb processed the multiplex PCR reads anew with MiXCR; each CDR3 protein has one entry. The repertoire holds hundreds of thousands of distinct CDR3 sequences, with approximately 15% as singletons. The sample was also reused in another study, on T cells in Graves' hyperthyroidism and ophthalmopathy.

The material sequenced was peripheral blood mononuclear cells (PBMCs), taken at new diagnosis, from a patient treated with antithyroid drugs. These receptors all come from a woman in her thirties or forties with Graves disease.

This clonotype was observed many times. The J gene is TRBJ2-3, the V gene TRBV5-1, with D hard to call. Trimming removed 3 bases at V and 3 bases at J, with 14 bases between. This CDR3 has 15 amino acids. From germline, CDR1 is SGHRS and CDR2 YFSETQ. The CDR3 loop reads CASSSAPIETDTQYF. The CDR3 coding sequence is TGCGCCAGCAGCTCGGCCCCAATTGAGACAGATACGCAGTATTTT.

This rearrangement joins TRBV10-3 to TRBJ1-3; 12 bases map to TRBD1. The germline V gene encodes CDR1 ENHRY and CDR2 SYGVKD. The ends lost 6 bases at V and 0 bases at J; junction bases unmatched: 3. This CDR3 contains 16 residues. This CDR3 reads CAIRGQGANSGNTIYF. CDR3 coding DNA: TGTGCCATCAGGGGACAGGGGGCTAACTCTGGAAACACCATATATTTT.

The chain has TRBV12-3 or TRBV12-4 and TRBJ1-1; TRBD1 agrees at 7 bases. V was clipped by 6 bases and J by 7 bases; unmatched bases: 11. The CDR3 spans 14 residues. The CDR3: CASRSYRGGFEAFF. DNA for the CDR3: TGTGCCAGCAGGTCTTACAGGGGAGGATTTGAAGCTTTCTTT.

The CDR3 DNA follows: TGTGCCAGCAGCTTATTCCTTTGGCAGGCCACCATGATGAACACTGAAGCTTTCTTT. Translated, it gives CASSLFLWQATMMNTEAFF. V gene TRBV7-2 combines with J gene TRBJ1-1; no definite D call. CDR1 and CDR2 (germline): SGHTA, FQGNSA. The V and J ends lost 2 bases and 0 bases respectively, with 22 bases between them. The CDR3 extends over 19 amino acids. Complete variable domain (other parts from reference TRBV7-2 and TRBJ1-1): GAGVSQSPSNKVTEKGKDVELRCDPISGHTALYWYRQSLGQGLEFLIYFQGNSAPDKSGLPSDRFSAERTGGSVSTLTIQRTQQEDSAVYLCASSLFLWQATMMNTEAFFGQGTRLTVV.

The CDR3 bases are TGCGCCAGCAGCTTAACGCCCCAGGGGGCGAGGGAAAAACTGTTTTTT. This codes for CASSLTPQGAREKLFF. The chain links TRBV5-1 to TRBJ1-4, with 8 bases matching TRBD1. Germline CDR1 is SGHRS and CDR2 is YFSETQ. The CDR3 loop spans 16 amino acids. The trim removed 2 bases at V and 8 bases at J, leaving 11 bases unmatched.

This clonotype was picked up many times. The V gene is TRBV20-1, the J gene TRBJ2-7, with 8 positions matching TRBD2. The CDR3 loop spans 20 amino acids. V shed 0 bases and J 2 bases; nucleotides not matched to a gene: 21. Germline V lookup: CDR1 DFQATT, CDR2 SNEGSKA (reference sequence). CDR3 residues: CSARDPASGPIPRSPYEQYF. CDR3 sequence (DNA): TGCAGTGCTAGAGATCCAGCTAGCGGGCCTATTCCGAGAAGTCCCTACGAGCAGTACTTC.

This clonotype has a count of ten or more. V is TRBV10-3 and J is TRBJ2-7, with TRBD2 identical over 8 bases. Germline V gene data show CDR1 as ENHRY and CDR2 as SYGVKD. V trimming: 0 bases; J trimming: 3 bases; junction bases outside the gene matches: 4. This CDR3 spans 15 amino acids. The CDR3 DNA reads as TGTGCCATCAGTGAGTCCGGGACTAGTAACTACGAGCAGTACTTC. This gives the protein CAISESGTSNYEQYF.

This clonotype has at least ten counts. The chain employs TRBV7-9 and TRBJ2-5; possibly TRBD1 for D (6 bases). The V end lost 8 bases, the J end lost 0 bases, and 10 bases lay between the germline ends. The CDR3 covers 13 residues. CDR1 and CDR2 from the germline V gene are SEHNR and FQNEAQ (reference sequence). The CDR3: CASARDNQETQYF. The CDR3 bases are TGTGCCAGCGCCCGGGACAACCAAGAGACCCAGTACTTC.

This clonotype came up a few times. The rearrangement uses TRBV12-3 or TRBV12-4 and TRBJ2-7, with D possibly TRBD2 on 6 matching bases. The CDR3 has 14 amino acids. V shed 5 bases and J shed 6 bases, with 17 bases lying between them. DNA for the CDR3: TGTGCCAGCAGTCTTCGTGGCGGGACGGCCGAGCAGTACTTC. Translation: CASSLRGGTAEQYF.

This rearrangement joins TRBV4-1 to TRBJ2-4, with 12 bases that match TRBD2. The germline V gene encodes CDR1 MGHRA and CDR2 YSYEKL. After removal of 1 base from V and 5 bases from J, the junction contained 3 bases not matched to a gene. This CDR3 region has 16 residues. CDR3 nucleotide sequence: TGCGCCAGCAGCCAAGCGCGACTAGCGGGGGAAAACATTCAGTACTTC. Translating gives CASSQARLAGENIQYF.

Ten or more counts support this clonotype. The rearrangement uses TRBV12-3 or TRBV12-4 and TRBJ2-7; TRBD1 might be the D (5 bases). This CDR3 is built from 15 residues. V lost 5 bases and J 2 bases, leaving 16 bases between the germline ends. The DNA of the CDR3 is TGTGCCAGCAGTCCCCGGACACTTAGAACCTACGAGCAGTACTTC. It yields the protein CASSPRTLRTYEQYF.

In this sample, this clonotype turned up many times. This chain links TRBV7-3 with TRBJ1-5, with no clear D. Deletions cut 7 bases from V and 2 bases from J, with 15 bases between. The CDR3 sequence is 15 residues long. Germline CDR1 reads SGHTA; CDR2 reads FQGTGA. Written as DNA, the CDR3 is TGTGCCAGCACCTCCGCGGGTTTTGGCAATCAGCCCCAGCATTTT. Protein sequence: CASTSAGFGNQPQHF.

This clonotype occurred many times. The gene calls are TRBV6-2 or TRBV6-3 and TRBJ1-4; 10 positions match TRBD1. The CDR3 consists of 15 residues. Losses at the gene ends were 5 bases for V and 5 bases for J; bases not matched to a gene: 5. CDR1 is MNHEY and CDR2 is SVGEGT in the germline V gene. The CDR3 loop is CASSPQGQGNEKLFF. CDR3 DNA: TGTGCCAGCAGTCCACAGGGACAGGGGAATGAAAAACTGTTTTTT.

This clonotype was detected ten times or more. This sequence joins TRBV12-3 or TRBV12-4 and TRBJ2-3, with 7 bases identical to TRBD2. V dropped 2 bases and J dropped 6; count of bases not matched to a gene: 2. The CDR3 spans 13 residues. The CDR3: CASSLREGDTQYF. The DNA of the CDR3 is TGTGCCAGCAGTTTAAGGGAGGGGGATACGCAGTATTTT.

This chain uses TRBV10-1 with TRBJ2-5; the D gene is possibly TRBD1 (5 bases). This CDR3 contains 15 residues. V was cut by 5 bases and J by 3 bases, with 16 bases left in between. Germline CDR1 and CDR2: WNHNN and SYGVQD (reference sequence). The CDR3 DNA follows: TGCGCCAGCAGTCGGTCCGCAAGGGGCGAAGAGACCCAGTACTTC. Its translation is CASSRSARGEETQYF.

There are many counts of this clonotype. The chain uses TRBV30 and TRBJ2-7, with 7 bases matching TRBD2. The CDR3 spans 14 residues. Germline V gene sequence: CDR1 GTSNPN, CDR2 SVGIG (reference sequence). V dropped 2 bases and J dropped 3; count of bases not matched to a gene: 7. Written as DNA, the CDR3 is TGTGCCTGGAGTCAGCGTTGGGACTACTACGAGCAGTACTTC. Translation: CAWSQRWDYYEQYF.

In its sample, this clonotype was seen a few times. The genes are TRBV7-3 and TRBJ1-4, with D perhaps matching TRBD1 (5 bases). This CDR3 has 18 amino acids. V lost 0 bases to trimming and J lost 6 bases, with 20 bases between them. Germline V gives CDR1 SGHTA, CDR2 FQGTGA. The CDR3 DNA follows: TGTGCCAGCAGCTTAACTGTCCTAACGAGGAGGGGCTATGAAAAACTGTTTTTT. This translates into CASSLTVLTRRGYEKLFF.

Only a few counts were recorded for this clonotype. J is TRBJ2-1 and V is TRBV6-1; 14 nucleotides align to TRBD2. The CDR3 is 19 amino acids. Germline V lookup: CDR1 MNHNS, CDR2 SASEGT. With 5 bases clipped from V and 8 bases from J, the junction kept 17 bases outside the gene matches. The CDR3 DNA reads as TGTGCCAGCAGTATCCGATCCGGGACTAGCGGGAGAGGCGCCGATGAGCAGTTCTTC. Translated, it gives CASSIRSGTSGRGADEQFF.

This clonotype was seen ten or more times. V usage is TRBV11-2 and J usage is TRBJ2-2; D unclear. The V end lost 1 base, the J end lost 6 bases, and 12 bases lay between the germline ends. CDR1 and CDR2 from the germline V gene are SGHAT and FQNNGV. This CDR3 has 15 amino acids. The CDR3 region is CASSLGDSRPGELFF. CDR3 DNA: TGTGCCAGCAGCTTAGGAGACTCCAGGCCCGGGGAGCTGTTTTTT. The whole variable domain, filled in from reference TRBV11-2 and TRBJ2-2, reads EAGVAQSPRYKIIEKRQSVAFWCNPISGHATLYWYQQILGQGPKLLIQFQNNGVVDDSQLPKDRFSAERLKGVDSTLKIQPAKLEDSAVYLCASSLGDSRPGELFFGEGSRLTVL.

The table lists this clonotype with many counts. The chain links TRBV6-5 to TRBJ2-5; TRBD1 is a possible D gene (6 bases). V lost 0 bases, J lost 5 bases, and 13 bases lay in between. The CDR3 is 15 residues long. CDR1 and CDR2 from the germline V gene are MNHEY and SVGAGI. The CDR3 is CASSYSRTAGETQYF. The CDR3 DNA sequence: TGTGCCAGCAGTTACTCTAGGACAGCCGGGGAGACCCAGTACTTC.